Presented here are 17 T cell receptor beta chains from one specimen sequenced in a study of regulatory and conventional T cells in RAG deficiency. Genomic DNA came from blood conventional CD4+ T cells gated CD25-low CD127-high. Clones were sequenced by immunoSEQ multiplex PCR, and TCRdb holds only the in-frame ones, with some missing. Here the sample spans more than 8,500 clones, around 94% being singletons. Sample: CD4+ effector T cells sorted from blood. These receptor sequences come from a human donor with RAG deficiency presenting as severe combined immunodeficiency.

The gene calls are TRBV6-5 and TRBJ2-5; D unresolved. The CDR3 is 14 amino acids. CDR1 is MNHEY, CDR2 SVGAGI, per germline. The V end lost 2 bases, the J end lost 0 bases, and 7 bases lay between the germline ends. Written as DNA, the CDR3 is TGTGCCAGCAGTTACGACACCAACCAAGAGACCCAGTACTTC. Its translation: CASSYDTNQETQYF.

CDR3 residues: CASSPIVFGGTGELFF. CDR3 coding DNA: TGTGCCAGCTCACCAATTGTGTTTGGAGGCACCGGGGAGCTGTTTTTT. The rearrangement joins TRBV18 to TRBJ2-2; TRBD2 might be the D (5 bases). The V gene's germline CDR1 is KGHSH and CDR2 LQKENI. The V gene lost 2 bases and the J gene lost 4 bases, with 14 bases spanning the gap. CDR3 size: 16 residues.

The V gene is TRBV4-1, the J gene TRBJ1-5, with TRBD1 matching over 8 bases. The CDR3 totals 16 residues. In germline, CDR1 is MGHRA, CDR2 YSYEKL. With 4 bases clipped from V and 4 bases from J, the junction kept 9 bases outside the gene matches. DNA of the CDR3: TGCGCCAGCAGCCTCGAGCGGACAGGGTCTAATCAGCCCCAGCATTTT. Translation: CASSLERTGSNQPQHF.

The chain links TRBV10-2 to TRBJ2-3; tentatively, D is TRBD2 (6 bases). This CDR3 has 15 amino acids. Trimming pared 2 bases from V and 0 bases from J, leaving 9 bases between. Germline lookup yields CDR1 WSHSY and CDR2 SAAADI. The CDR3 bases are TGCGCCAGCAGTGAGCCGGGGGAGAGCACAGATACGCAGTATTTT. Translated, it gives CASSEPGESTDTQYF.

In nucleotides, the CDR3 is TGTGCCAGCAGCTTAGCGCAGAACACCGGGGAGCTGTTTTTT. Translation: CASSLAQNTGELFF. The genes are TRBV7-2 and TRBJ2-2; D uncertain. V lost 0 bases to trimming and J lost 1 base, with 3 bases between them. The CDR3 covers 14 residues. Germline loops: CDR1 SGHTA, CDR2 FQGNSA. Based on the CDR3 plus reference TRBV7-2 and TRBJ2-2, the full variable domain is GAGVSQSPSNKVTEKGKDVELRCDPISGHTALYWYRQSLGQGLEFLIYFQGNSAPDKSGLPSDRFSAERTGGSVSTLTIQRTQQEDSAVYLCASSLAQNTGELFFGEGSRLTVL.

Comments on this clone: An end of the junction differs from the germline gene, which may be a read error. The rearrangement links TRBV4-1 to TRBJ2-7; 11 bases match TRBD1. The germline gives CDR1 MGHRA, CDR2 YSYEKL. CDR3 length equals 16 residues. Here the CDR3 DNA reads TGCGCCAGCAGCCAAGGCTGGGACAGGGGGGCCTACAAGCAGTACTTC. This translates into CASSQGWDRGAYKQYF.

This sequence joins TRBV4-2 and TRBJ1-1, with 7 bases fitting TRBD1. The germline V gene has CDR1 LGHNA and CDR2 YNFKEQ. The CDR3 is made up of 17 amino acids. The V and J ends lost 4 bases and 1 base, in that order; junction bases with no gene match: 12. CDR3 in DNA: TGTGCCAGCAGCCCCTCGGAACAGGGGACGAGGAACACTGAAGCTTTCTTT. This translates into CASSPSEQGTRNTEAFF.

The chain joins TRBV7-2 to TRBJ2-3; D might be TRBD1 or TRBD2, each matching 5 bases. Germline V lookup: CDR1 SGHTA, CDR2 FQGNSA. This CDR3 has 14 residues. Trimming stripped 2 bases from V and 6 bases from J, with 12 bases between. CDR3 protein: CASSLWRGADTQYF. CDR3 nucleotide sequence: TGTGCCAGCAGCTTATGGCGAGGGGCGGATACGCAGTATTTT.

This chain uses TRBV11-3 with TRBJ2-7; 11 positions match TRBD1. This CDR3 has 14 amino acids. Trimming took 6 bases from V and 3 from J; bases not matched to a gene: 4. Germline CDR1 reads SGHNT; CDR2 reads YENEEA. The CDR3 reads CASSLGQGDYEQYF. The CDR3 nucleotides are TGTGCCAGCAGTCTGGGACAGGGGGACTACGAGCAGTACTTC.

This sequence joins TRBV7-2 and TRBJ1-5; tentatively, D is TRBD1 (6 bases). The germline V and J ends were trimmed by 3 bases and 0 bases, with 12 bases remaining between them. Germline values: CDR1 SGHTA, CDR2 FQGNSA. The CDR3 loop spans 16 amino acids. CDR3: CASSFSGGYSNQPQHF. CDR3 bases: TGTGCCAGCAGCTTTTCCGGGGGCTATAGCAATCAGCCCCAGCATTTT.

The CDR3 loop reads CASSPTGTGANVLTF. CDR3 bases: TGTGCCAGCAGCCCGACGGGGACTGGGGCCAACGTCCTGACTTTC. The rearrangement joins TRBV6-5 to TRBJ2-6; D may be TRBD2 (5 bases). The length of the CDR3 is 15 residues. Trimming removed 6 bases from V and 2 bases from J, with 11 bases in between. Looked up from germline, CDR1 is MNHEY and CDR2 is SVGAGI.

This clone was seen only once. The chain links TRBV4-2 to TRBJ2-3; D tentatively reads TRBD1 or TRBD2 (5 bases each). Trimming removed 1 base at V and 6 bases at J, with 5 bases between. The CDR3 covers 12 residues. From germline, CDR1 is LGHNA and CDR2 YNFKEQ. CDR3 nucleotides: TGTGCCAGCAGCCAAGGGGGGGATACGCAGTATTTT. Translating it yields CASSQGGDTQYF.

The chain's CDR3 is CASSLGAGTSEYF. The DNA of the CDR3 is TGTGCCAGCAGCTTAGGGGCGGGGACTAGCGAGTACTTC. This chain connects TRBV7-2 to TRBJ2-5, with TRBD2 matching over 10 bases. Germline V gene lookup returns CDR1 SGHTA and CDR2 FQGNSA. This CDR3 is 13 amino acids long. V was pared by 1 base and J by 12 bases, with 5 bases of the junction left unmatched.

This chain links TRBV7-2 with TRBJ2-7, with a weak D call TRBD2 (6 bases). The ends were cut back, 5 bases at V and 0 bases at J, with 11 bases in the middle. Per germline, CDR1 SGHTA and CDR2 FQGNSA. There are 14 residues in the CDR3. The CDR3 DNA sequence: TGTGCCAGCAGCGCGGAGGGGAGCTCCTACGAGCAGTACTTC. Its translation is CASSAEGSSYEQYF.

The chain links TRBV6-5 to TRBJ2-7; D might be TRBD1 or TRBD2, each matching 5 bases. The V end lost 10 bases, the J end lost 3 bases, and 16 bases lay between the germline ends. Germline assignment: CDR1 MNHEY and CDR2 SVGAGI. The CDR3 spans 13 residues. CDR3 sequence reads: CATTRGPIYEQYF. CDR3 nucleotide sequence: TGTGCCACCACCCGGGGCCCAATCTACGAGCAGTACTTC.

V usage is TRBV10-3 and J usage is TRBJ2-2; D not resolved. Deletions cut 5 bases from V and 3 bases from J, with 13 bases between. Looked up from germline, CDR1 is ENHRY and CDR2 is SYGVKD. The CDR3 contains 15 residues. CDR3 sequence reads: CAISHTNEYTGELFF. Written as DNA, the CDR3 is TGTGCCATCAGTCACACCAACGAATACACCGGGGAGCTGTTTTTT.

The V call is TRBV19, the J call TRBJ2-5; 9 nucleotides line up with TRBD1. Germline values: CDR1 LNHDA, CDR2 SQIVND (reference sequence). The CDR3 runs to 15 residues. J gave up 5 bases and V 3 bases, and 7 bases lay outside the gene matches. CDR3 amino acids: CASSIASDRGETQYF. Here the CDR3 DNA reads TGTGCCAGTAGTATCGCCTCGGACAGGGGCGAGACCCAGTACTTC.